The TCR beta chain under discussion was sequenced for a study of CD8+ T cells in alopecia areata. Overall study: Among treated patients, oral tofacitinib was administered at 5 to 10 mg twice daily.

CDR1 SGHTA and CDR2 FQGNSA come from the germline V gene. This CDR3 has 16 amino acids. V lost 0 bases, J lost 3 bases, and 6 bases stayed unmatched. The sequencing template was cDNA reverse transcribed from extracted RNA. Repertoires were generated with immunoSEQ multiplex PCR, while TCRdb's copy carries only in-frame clones and drops some. Among approximately 150,000 clones listed, around 47% were seen once. The rearrangement uses TRBV7-2 and TRBJ2-7, with 9 bases identical to TRBD2. The receptor was isolated from a human donor with alopecia areata. The sequencing input was CD4+ T cells sorted from blood. The CDR3 DNA sequence: TGTGCCAGCAGCTTAGCTCTGGGACTAGCAAGCTACGAGCAGTACTTC. Its translation: CASSLALGLASYEQYF.